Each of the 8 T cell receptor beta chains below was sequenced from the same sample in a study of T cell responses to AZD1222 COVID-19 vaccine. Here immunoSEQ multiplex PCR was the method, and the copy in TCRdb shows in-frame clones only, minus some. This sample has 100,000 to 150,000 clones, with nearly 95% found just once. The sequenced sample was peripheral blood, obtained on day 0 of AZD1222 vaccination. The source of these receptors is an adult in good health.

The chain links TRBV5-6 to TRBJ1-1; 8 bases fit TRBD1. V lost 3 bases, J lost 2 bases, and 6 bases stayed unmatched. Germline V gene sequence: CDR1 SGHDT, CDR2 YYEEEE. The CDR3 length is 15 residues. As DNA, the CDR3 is TGTGCCAGCAGCTACAGGGGGATCTTAAACACTGAAGCTTTCTTT. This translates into CASSYRGILNTEAFF.

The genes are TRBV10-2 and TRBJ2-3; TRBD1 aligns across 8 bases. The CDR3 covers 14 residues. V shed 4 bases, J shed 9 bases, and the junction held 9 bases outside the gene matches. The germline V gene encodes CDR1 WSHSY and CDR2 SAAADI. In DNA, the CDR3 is TGCGCCAGCAGTGTAGGGACTTCAGGGGGCACGCAGTATTTT. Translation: CASSVGTSGGTQYF.

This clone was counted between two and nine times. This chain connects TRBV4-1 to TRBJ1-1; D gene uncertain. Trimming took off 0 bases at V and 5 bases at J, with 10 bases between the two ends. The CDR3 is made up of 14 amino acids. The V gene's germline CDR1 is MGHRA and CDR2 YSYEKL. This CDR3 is CASSQDPGTTEAFF. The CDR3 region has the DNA TGCGCCAGCAGCCAAGATCCAGGTACTACTGAAGCTTTCTTT.

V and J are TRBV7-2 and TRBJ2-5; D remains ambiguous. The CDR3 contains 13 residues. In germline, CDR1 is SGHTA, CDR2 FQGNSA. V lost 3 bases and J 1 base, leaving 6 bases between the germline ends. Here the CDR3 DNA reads TGTGCCAGCAGCTTCCAGCCCCAAGAGACCCAGTACTTC. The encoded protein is CASSFQPQETQYF.

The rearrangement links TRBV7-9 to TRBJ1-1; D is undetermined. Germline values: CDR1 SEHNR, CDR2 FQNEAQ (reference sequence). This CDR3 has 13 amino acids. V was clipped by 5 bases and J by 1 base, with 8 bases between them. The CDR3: CASSLRQNTEAFF. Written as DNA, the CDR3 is TGTGCCAGCAGCCTAAGGCAGAACACTGAAGCTTTCTTT. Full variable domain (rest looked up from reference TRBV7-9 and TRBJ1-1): DTGVSQNPRHKITKRGQNVTFRCDPISEHNRLYWYRQTLGQGPEFLTYFQNEAQLEKSRLLSDRFSAERPKGSFSTLEIQRTEQGDSAMYLCASSLRQNTEAFFGQGTRLTVV.

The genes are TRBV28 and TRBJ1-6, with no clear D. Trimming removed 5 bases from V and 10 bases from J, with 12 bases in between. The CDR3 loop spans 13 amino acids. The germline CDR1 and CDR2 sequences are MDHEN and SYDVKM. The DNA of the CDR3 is TGTGCCAGCAGTCTAGTATCCGGCTCACCCCTCCACTTT. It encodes CASSLVSGSPLHF.

The CDR3 DNA is TGTGCCAGCAGCAGCGGACAGGTAAACAATCAGCCCCAGCATTTT. Its translation: CASSSGQVNNQPQHF. This rearrangement joins TRBV21-1 to TRBJ1-5; TRBD1, the D gene given by the table, was not confirmed from the DNA. TRBV21-1 is a pseudogene. CDR3 length: 15 amino acids.

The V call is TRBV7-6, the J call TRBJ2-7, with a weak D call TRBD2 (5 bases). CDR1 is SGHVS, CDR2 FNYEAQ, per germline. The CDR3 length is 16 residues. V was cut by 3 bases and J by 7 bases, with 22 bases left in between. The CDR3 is CASSLLAAGGGGEQYF. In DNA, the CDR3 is TGTGCCAGCAGCTTGCTGGCTGCCGGAGGAGGTGGGGAGCAGTACTTC.